One sample yielded the 27 T cell receptor beta chains listed below, sequenced in a study of Tregs in tolerant kidney transplant recipients (dated by TCRdb to the late 2010s). Transplants used related donors with nonmyeloablative bone marrow transplantation; mixed chimerism was transient in the human trials. The library came from the immunoSEQ multiplex PCR assay. The table was pulled from immuneACCESS by TCRdb, which kept in-frame rearrangements only. Such tables lose some clones; where checked, under half of the loss comes from unresolved V genes, and the rest has no known cause. Present in this sample are 50,000 or so clones, approximately 89% of which were seen just once. The biggest ten clones account for roughly a sixth of the sample. This sample comprised CD8+ T cells from blood (PBMCs), obtained 12 months after the transplant. The origin of the receptors is a human patient who received a combined kidney and bone marrow transplant. A transplant means some T cells may be of graft donor rather than patient origin.

This chain connects TRBV6-5 to TRBJ2-1, with 8 bases that match TRBD2. This CDR3 is 16 amino acids long. V shed 0 bases and J 6 bases; nucleotides not matched to a gene: 7. CDR1 and CDR2 (germline): MNHEY, SVGAGI. Here the CDR3 reads CASSYSAGEVGNEQFF. CDR3 DNA sequence: TGTGCCAGCAGTTACTCAGCGGGAGAGGTGGGCAATGAGCAGTTCTTC.

This chain links TRBV19 with TRBJ1-5, with D maybe TRBD1 (5 bases). This CDR3 has 15 amino acids. V was cut by 3 bases and J by 1 base, with 10 bases left in between. Germline V gene data show CDR1 as LNHDA and CDR2 as SQIVND (reference sequence). CDR3 sequence reads: CASSMGGGSNQPQHF. DNA of the CDR3: TGTGCCAGTAGTATGGGGGGGGGAAGCAATCAGCCCCAGCATTTT.

This chain connects TRBV7-2 to TRBJ2-3; D is perhaps TRBD1 (6 bases). The CDR3 has 16 residues. Looked up from germline, CDR1 is SGHTA and CDR2 is FQGNSA. V dropped 1 base and J dropped 5 bases, with 16 bases sitting between them. CDR3 bases: TGTGCCAGCAGCTTAGGGACAGCTCCTTACGGAGATACGCAGTATTTT. Protein: CASSLGTAPYGDTQYF.

In this sample, this clone turned up once. The chain recombines TRBV6-7 with TRBJ1-5, with TRBD1 as a possible D gene (5 bases). TRBV6-7 is flagged as an ORF with uncertain function. This CDR3 is built from 15 residues. With 5 bases removed from V and 0 bases from J, the gap between germline ends came to 11 bases. CDR3 coding DNA: TGTGCCAGCAGTAAAAGCAGGGATAGCAATCAGCCCCAGCATTTT. Amino acid sequence: CASSKSRDSNQPQHF.

V and J are TRBV27 and TRBJ1-1; the match to TRBD1 covers 11 bases. CDR3 length equals 17 residues. After removal of 6 bases from V and 4 bases from J, the junction contained 13 bases not matched to a gene. Germline loops: CDR1 MNHEY, CDR2 SMNVEV (reference sequence). The CDR3 here is CASRKPADRGRGTEAFF. The CDR3, as DNA: TGTGCCAGCAGGAAACCCGCGGACAGGGGGCGAGGCACTGAAGCTTTCTTT.

The rearrangement uses TRBV11-2 and TRBJ2-7; D might be TRBD2 (6 bases). The CDR3 has 16 residues. Germline V lookup: CDR1 SGHAT, CDR2 FQNNGV. Trimming stripped 4 bases from V and 2 bases from J, with 18 bases between. CDR3 sequence reads: CASSSMVGGVTYEQYF. Written as DNA, the CDR3 is TGTGCCAGCAGCTCAATGGTGGGGGGTGTAACCTACGAGCAGTACTTC.

The rearrangement uses TRBV7-3 and TRBJ1-5, with 10 bases identical to TRBD1. V trimming: 0 bases; J trimming: 0 bases; junction bases outside the gene matches: 17. CDR3 length: 22 amino acids. From germline, CDR1 is SGHTA and CDR2 FQGTGA. This chain's CDR3 is CASSLTDSKRQGAWDSNQPQHF. CDR3 in DNA: TGTGCCAGCAGCTTAACCGACTCGAAAAGACAGGGGGCTTGGGATAGCAATCAGCCCCAGCATTTT.

CDR3 in amino acids: CASSEGRRGDFEQYF. CDR3 coding DNA: TGTGCCAGCAGCGAGGGGCGGCGGGGGGACTTCGAGCAGTACTTC. The chain links TRBV11-2 to TRBJ2-7; 8 bases map to TRBD2. The J segment lost 6 bases and the V segment lost 5 bases, leaving 12 bases of the junction unmatched. This CDR3 spans 15 amino acids. CDR1 SGHAT and CDR2 FQNNGV come from the germline V gene.

Here the CDR3 DNA reads TGTGCCAGCAGCTTACAGTTTTCGGGACTAGCGGCCCGAAACTACAATGAGCAGTTCTTC. It codes for CASSLQFSGLAARNYNEQFF. The chain recombines TRBV5-4 with TRBJ2-1, with 11 bases aligning to TRBD2. Looked up from germline, CDR1 is SGHNT and CDR2 is YYREEE (reference sequence). The J segment lost 3 bases and the V segment lost 2 bases, leaving 16 bases of the junction unmatched. This CDR3 is built from 20 residues.

This clone occurred a few times. J is TRBJ2-7 and V is TRBV2, with a possible D match to TRBD2 (6 bases). The CDR3 has 11 amino acids. V was pared by 8 bases and J by 4 bases, with 9 bases between. CDR1 is SNHLY, CDR2 FYNNEI, per germline. The CDR3 loop is CASGLAYEQYF. The CDR3, as DNA: TGTGCCAGCGGGCTAGCGTACGAGCAGTACTTC.

The V and J genes are TRBV7-9 and TRBJ2-7; D is unresolved. Deletions cut 4 bases from V and 7 bases from J, with 14 bases between. Germline CDR1 and CDR2: SEHNR and FQNEAQ (reference sequence). This CDR3 has 13 residues. This CDR3 is CASSSSLNREQYF. The CDR3 DNA reads as TGTGCCAGCAGCTCGAGCTTAAATCGGGAGCAGTACTTC.

The chain uses TRBV7-8 and TRBJ1-1, with D perhaps matching TRBD1 (6 bases). From germline, CDR1 is SGHVS and CDR2 FQNEAQ. Trimming left V 11 bases short and J 0 bases short, with 16 bases between. This CDR3 region has 14 residues. This CDR3 reads CAGKTQGMNTEAFF. In DNA form, the CDR3 reads TGTGCCGGAAAGACGCAGGGGATGAACACTGAAGCTTTCTTT.

To note about this clone: The sample has other DNA sequences that encode this CDR3 too. CDR3 sequence reads: CAWSLESSYNSPLHF. In DNA form, the CDR3 reads TGTGCCTGGAGTTTGGAGTCCTCCTATAATTCACCCCTCCACTTT. The genes are TRBV30 and TRBJ1-6; D is uncertain. V was cut by 2 bases and J by 0 bases, with 8 bases left in between. This CDR3 spans 15 amino acids. CDR1 is GTSNPN, CDR2 SVGIG, per germline (reference sequence).

Concerning this clone: An end of the junction differs from the germline gene, which may be a read error. The same CDR3 arises from other DNA sequences in this sample as well. This chain uses TRBV10-1 with TRBJ1-6, with D tentatively TRBD1 (5 bases). Per the germline V gene, CDR1 is WNHNN and CDR2 is SYGVQD (reference sequence). CDR3 length: 17 amino acids. The CDR3 DNA follows: TGCGCCAGCAAGGGGTCGGGGGAACTTTGGAATAATTCCCCCCTCCACTTT. The encoded protein is CASKGSGELWNNSPLHF.

This chain links TRBV28 with TRBJ2-2; TRBD1 might be the D (6 bases). Trimming took 10 bases from V and 3 from J, leaving 12 bases between them. The CDR3 runs 13 residues. Germline V lookup: CDR1 MDHEN, CDR2 SYDVKM. CDR3: CANGDTHTGELFF. CDR3 sequence (DNA): TGTGCCAACGGGGACACCCACACCGGGGAGCTGTTTTTT.

V gene TRBV27 combines with J gene TRBJ2-1; TRBD1 matches 10 bases. CDR1 is MNHEY and CDR2 is SMNVEV in the germline V gene (reference sequence). The CDR3 consists of 17 residues. V lost 1 base to trimming and J lost 7 bases; unmatched junction nucleotides: 10. CDR3 nucleotide sequence: TGTGCCAGCAGTTTATACGCGGGACAGGGGCCCTGGAATGAGCAGTTCTTC. Its translation is CASSLYAGQGPWNEQFF.

Only one count was recorded for this clone. The chain carries TRBV5-4 and TRBJ2-1, with a weak D call TRBD1 (6 bases). The germline V gene encodes CDR1 SGHNT and CDR2 YYREEE (reference sequence). CDR3 size: 15 residues. V lost 5 bases to trimming and J lost 0 bases, with 12 bases between them. The CDR3 region has the DNA TGTGCCAGCAGGGATCCGGACAGCTCCTACAATGAGCAGTTCTTC. Translating it yields CASRDPDSSYNEQFF.

This clone appeared a few times. The chain is built from TRBV6-5 and TRBJ2-2, with 9 bases that match TRBD2. With 8 bases clipped from V and 7 bases from J, the junction kept 11 bases outside the gene matches. This CDR3 spans 15 amino acids. Germline V gene lookup returns CDR1 MNHEY and CDR2 SVGAGI. The CDR3 DNA reads TGTGCCAGCTCAGTAGCGGGGGATCCCGGCGGGGAGCTGTTTTTT. Translating gives CASSVAGDPGGELFF.

This chain joins TRBV27 and TRBJ2-7; D might be TRBD1 (6 bases). CDR1 MNHEY and CDR2 SMNVEV come from the germline V gene (reference sequence). The ends were cut back, 6 bases at V and 1 base at J, with 19 bases in the middle. The CDR3 is made up of 16 amino acids. DNA of the CDR3: TGTGCCAGCAGATCGACCTTGACAGGTCTATCCTACGAGCAGTACTTC. Residues: CASRSTLTGLSYEQYF.

The DNA of the CDR3 is TGTGCCAGCAGCTCGCGGCCTAGCGGGAGGGCCACCGGGGAGCTGTTTTTT. Protein product: CASSSRPSGRATGELFF. J is TRBJ2-2 and V is TRBV7-2; 12 bases map to TRBD2. This CDR3 has 17 amino acids. V lost 4 bases to trimming and J lost 4 bases; unmatched junction nucleotides: 7. In germline, CDR1 is SGHTA, CDR2 FQGNSA.

The chain employs TRBV13 and TRBJ2-2, with D uncertain. This CDR3 has 11 amino acids. CDR1 is PRHDT, CDR2 FYEKMQ, per germline (reference sequence). The V and J ends lost 5 bases and 5 bases respectively, with 3 bases between them. CDR3 nucleotides: TGTGCCAGCAGCCTAACCGGGGAGCTGTTTTTT. Amino acids: CASSLTGELFF.

V and J are TRBV6-6 and TRBJ2-2, with no clear D. Germline lookup yields CDR1 MNHNY and CDR2 SVGAGI (reference sequence). V was pared by 2 bases and J by 0 bases, with 10 bases between. CDR3 length: 16 amino acids. The DNA of the CDR3 is TGTGCCAGCAGTTACCAACGGAGATCGAACACCGGGGAGCTGTTTTTT. It is translated as CASSYQRRSNTGELFF.

The genes are TRBV7-9 and TRBJ2-7, with D unresolved. CDR1 is SEHNR and CDR2 is FQNEAQ in the germline V gene (reference sequence). Trimming left V 3 bases short and J 1 base short, with 7 bases between. The CDR3 covers 13 residues. The CDR3 sequence is CASSFRASYEQYF. CDR3 in DNA: TGTGCCAGCAGCTTTAGAGCGTCCTACGAGCAGTACTTC.

The CDR3 sequence: CASSLGLAGRADTQYF. The CDR3, as DNA: TGTGCCAGCAGCCTGGGACTAGCGGGGCGCGCAGATACGCAGTATTTT. The genes are TRBV13 and TRBJ2-3, with 13 bases fitting TRBD2. Germline trimming cut 5 bases from V and 4 bases from J; bases unmatched to any gene: 6. The CDR3 spans 16 residues. CDR1 is PRHDT and CDR2 is FYEKMQ in the germline V gene (reference sequence).

V usage is TRBV4-1 and J usage is TRBJ1-3; 7 positions match TRBD1. Germline lookup yields CDR1 MGHRA and CDR2 YSYEKL. The CDR3 is made up of 15 amino acids. V trimming: 4 bases; J trimming: 8 bases; junction bases outside the gene matches: 11. The CDR3 loop is CASSPTQTGLDTIYF. The CDR3 DNA is TGCGCCAGCAGCCCTACGCAGACAGGGCTAGACACCATATATTTT.

V and J are TRBV6-5 and TRBJ2-5, with a tentative D call TRBD1 (5 bases). Trimming stripped 0 bases from V and 1 base from J, with 9 bases between. The CDR3 runs to 15 residues. Looked up from germline, CDR1 is MNHEY and CDR2 is SVGAGI. The CDR3 DNA is TGTGCCAGCAGTTACTCGACAGCGATCCAAGAGACCCAGTACTTC. It yields the protein CASSYSTAIQETQYF.

The rearrangement uses TRBV7-9 and TRBJ2-2, with D perhaps TRBD2 (5 bases). Germline V gene data show CDR1 as SEHNR and CDR2 as FQNEAQ (reference sequence). The CDR3 is 14 amino acids. Trimming pared 7 bases from V and 5 bases from J, leaving 14 bases between. The CDR3 nucleotides are TGTGCCAGCACCCTTCTGGCGGGTACCGGGGAGCTGTTTTTT. It specifies CASTLLAGTGELFF.